Listed below are T cell receptor beta chains from one sample, sequenced in a study of blood T cell repertoires in COVID-19. The data were produced by immunoSEQ multiplex PCR, yet TCRdb's version contains in-frame clones alone and is incomplete. The table shows 140,000 or so clones, with approximately 84% occurring only once. Sequenced: peripheral blood. These receptors all stem from a human donor with acute or convalescent COVID-19. The donor label of this sample is uncertain. Each CDR3 is given with its conserved first and last residue. The order of the fields is clone size, J gene, V gene, D gene, CDR3 protein, CDR3 DNA. D genes are given only for firm matches. Clone size is not always given. Where it is, it says once, few, many or a class for expanded clones.

NA TRBJ2-1 TRBV5-1 NA CASSLEGVSYNEQFF TGCGCCAGCAGCTTGGAAGGGGTTTCCTACAATGAGCAGTTCTTC
NA TRBJ2-5 TRBV29-1 TRBD1 CSVELGDSKETQYF TGCAGCGTTGAGTTGGGGGACAGTAAAGAGACCCAGTACTTC
NA TRBJ1-5 TRBV6-5 TRBD1 CASSYQGQSGDQPQHF TGTGCCAGCAGTTACCAGGGACAGAGCGGCGATCAGCCCCAGCATTTT
NA TRBJ1-1 TRBV6-5 TRBD1 CASSDPGGAGAFF TGTGCCAGCAGCGACCCAGGGGGCGCAGGAGCTTTCTTT
NA TRBJ1-2 TRBV19 TRBD1 CASNYRQGADYGYTF TGTGCCAGTAATTATAGGCAGGGGGCGGACTATGGCTACACCTTC
few TRBJ1-2 TRBV7-3 NA CASSPTGSNYGYTF TGTGCCAGCAGCCCCACAGGATCTAACTATGGCTACACCTTC
NA TRBJ2-3 TRBV5-1 TRBD2 CASSWAGGPGDTQYF TGCGCCAGCAGCTGGGCGGGGGGGCCCGGAGATACGCAGTATTTT
NA TRBJ2-1 TRBV24-1 TRBD2 CATRGERGGVNEQFF TGTGCCACCAGGGGAGAGCGGGGGGGGGTGAATGAGCAGTTCTTC
NA TRBJ1-3 TRBV18 NA CASSETASGNTIYF TGTGCCAGCTCTGAGACAGCCTCTGGAAACACCATATATTTT
NA TRBJ1-2 TRBV5-6 TRBD1 CASTRQGYNYGYTF TGTGCCAGCACGAGACAGGGGTATAACTATGGCTACACCTTC
few TRBJ1-5 TRBV27 TRBD1 CASILTRDRGHQPQHF TGTGCCAGCATCTTAACCAGGGACAGGGGTCATCAGCCCCAGCATTTT
once TRBJ2-5 TRBV11-2 TRBD1 CASSEAGTGATQYF TGTGCCAGCAGCGAAGCCGGGACAGGGGCGACCCAGTACTTC
NA TRBJ1-4 TRBV3-1/TRBV3-2 NA CASSQGELTNEKLFF TGTGCCAGCAGCCAAGGGGAGTTAACTAATGAAAAACTGTTTTTT
NA TRBJ2-7 TRBV19 NA CASTDTAPPYEQYF TGTGCCAGTACCGACACTGCCCCTCCCTACGAGCAGTACTTC
NA TRBJ1-5 TRBV6-5 NA CASRRQGNQPQHF TGTGCCAGCAGGCGACAGGGCAATCAGCCCCAGCATTTT
NA TRBJ2-7 TRBV11-2 NA CASSSQGGQYF TGTGCCAGCAGCTCTCAGGGTGGGCAGTACTTC
NA TRBJ2-7 TRBV7-2 NA CASSPANPRGEQYF TGTGCCAGCAGCCCCGCCAATCCCAGGGGCGAGCAGTACTTC
NA TRBJ1-1 TRBV6-5 NA CASSYFGRGNTEAFF TGTGCCAGCAGTTACTTCGGCAGGGGGAACACTGAAGCTTTCTTT
once TRBJ1-1 TRBV29-1 NA CSVEEGSGGAEAFF TGCAGCGTTGAAGAGGGGTCGGGGGGCGCTGAAGCTTTCTTT
NA TRBJ1-1 TRBV5-6 NA CASSLGDWAEAFF TGTGCCAGCAGCTTGGGGGACTGGGCTGAAGCTTTCTTT
NA TRBJ1-1 TRBV18 NA CASRGGLNTEAFF TGTGCCAGCCGGGGGGGTTTGAACACTGAAGCTTTCTTT
NA TRBJ1-1 TRBV19 NA CASSINAMGRMNTEAFF TGTGCCAGTAGTATAAATGCGATGGGGAGAATGAACACTGAAGCTTTCTTT
NA TRBJ2-1 TRBV2 TRBD2 CASLRTSGNNEQFF TGTGCCAGTTTACGGACTAGCGGGAACAATGAGCAGTTCTTC
NA TRBJ1-2 TRBV6-5 TRBD1 CASSTQGEYYGYIF TGTGCCAGCAGCACACAGGGGGAGTACTATGGCTACATCTTC
NA TRBJ2-5 TRBV11-2 TRBD2 CASSEAGGPWETQYF TGTGCCAGCAGCGAAGCGGGGGGGCCTTGGGAGACCCAGTACTTC